This T cell receptor (beta chain) was captured in a study of shared clonotypes between healthy human individuals. CDR1 is MGHDK and CDR2 is SYGVNS in the germline V gene. V lost 6 bases, J lost 5 bases, and 20 bases lay in between. The CDR3 is made up of 15 amino acids. On this clone: Its target is unknown.

200 to 250 ng DNA, approximately 31,000 T cell genomes, went into each sorted-subset replicate PCR. The table came from immunoSEQ multiplex PCR; TCRdb's copy has only in-frame clones and leaves some out. This table holds 1,400,000 or so clones, 98% to 99% found once. Study-wide results and caveats: Tissues were not sampled, only blood, and their repertoires likely differ. Non-shared clonotypes had lower generation probabilities than those shared by all four donors. Among donors, sharing of clonotypes was expected to be affected by sequencing depth.

The V call is TRBV25-1, the J call TRBJ2-7; no firm D call. The receptor comes from a man younger than 40 in good health. The sequencing input was naive CD4+ T cells sorted from blood. As to subset: CD45RA+ positively selected. CDR3 sequence: CASSASTPLGNEQYF. The CDR3 DNA follows: TGTGCCAGCAGCGCATCCACACCCCTCGGTAACGAGCAGTACTTC.